Sequencing of this TCR beta chain was carried out in a study of graft-versus-host responses after intestinal transplantation. Germline loops: CDR1 SGHNT, CDR2 YENEEA. The V and J ends lost 5 bases and 2 bases respectively, with 13 bases between them. This CDR3 has 14 amino acids. TCRdb keeps only in-frame clones here, not all; method: immunoSEQ multiplex PCR. The sample consists of roughly 17,000 clones, about nine tenths of them appearing once. This specimen was bone marrow, taken around 130 days after transplant. This chain connects TRBV11-3 to TRBJ2-7; tentatively, D is TRBD2 (5 bases). The receptor was derived from a human patient who received an intestinal transplant, so some T cells may come from the graft donor. CDR3 in amino acids: CASSPSGIPYEQYF. The DNA for the CDR3 is TGTGCCAGCAGCCCATCCGGGATCCCCTACGAGCAGTACTTC. Filled out from reference TRBV11-3 and TRBJ2-7, the complete variable domain reads EAGVVQSPRYKIIEKKQPVAFWCNPISGHNTLYWYLQNLGQGPELLIRYENEEAVDDSQLPKDRFSAERLKGVDSTLKIQPAELGDSAVYLCASSPSGIPYEQYFGPGTRLTVT.